Detailed here is one TCR beta chain. Its specificity is not known. This CDR3 region has 15 residues. V shed 3 bases, J shed 0 bases, and the junction held 2 bases outside the gene matches. The germline V gene has CDR1 MDHEN and CDR2 SYDVKM. Primed by a sample-barcoded 5' primer and a J-beta primer mix, a second PCR proceeded for 7 to 11 cycles. TCRdb analysed the 5' RACE reads with MiXCR anew, one entry per CDR3 protein. The sample holds nearly 800,000 distinct CDR3 sequences, around 25% seen once. This specimen belongs to a study of blood T cells in healthy people across ages. Study-wide points: Long-lived donors exceeded aged donors in naive CD4+ cells and diversity.

This same sample was also part of a study on T cells of mothers and their children. That work adds: A few healthy Caucasian mothers, along with their six children, served as the donors. Researchers put all of the extracted RNA into cDNA synthesis, using around 1.4 ug per 15 ul.

The sequence came from a boy younger than 18 in good health. The chain couples TRBV28 to TRBJ1-3; 7 bases are a match to TRBD1. The sequencing input was blood. CDR3 sequence reads: CASSFPGGSGNTIYF. The CDR3 region has the DNA TGTGCCAGCAGTTTCCCAGGGGGCTCTGGAAACACCATATATTTT. The whole variable domain, filled in from reference TRBV28 and TRBJ1-3, reads DVKVTQSSRYLVKRTGEKVFLECVQDMDHENMFWYRQDPGLGLRLIYFSYDVKMKEKGDIPEGYSVSREKKERFSLILESASTNQTSMYLCASSFPGGSGNTIYFGEGSWLTVV.